A selection of T cell receptor beta chains follows, all from one sample in a study of blood T cells in healthy people across ages. TCRdb itself ran the 5' RACE reads through MiXCR, one entry per CDR3 protein. This table has 1.5 million to 2 million distinct CDR3 sequences, approximately 30% appearing once. Sequenced input: blood. These receptors came from a woman in her twenties or thirties in good health. Both conserved end residues are part of each CDR3. D genes are given only for firm matches. The listing skips clone size in some rows; elsewhere it reads once, few, many or a size class.

clone_size	j_call	d_call	v_call	cdr3_nt	cdr3_aa
many	TRBJ2-7	TRBD1	TRBV6-1	TGTGCCAGCTGGACAGGGGATGCCTACGAGCAGTACTTC	CASWTGDAYEQYF
few	TRBJ2-7	.	TRBV11-2	TGTGCCAGCAGCTCCATCGCCCACGAGCAGTACTTC	CASSSIAHEQYF
once	TRBJ2-5	.	TRBV6-6	TGTGCCAGCGCGCCGGAACGCGGAGTGGGGACCCAGTACTTC	CASAPERGVGTQYF
.	TRBJ2-1	.	TRBV11-2	TGTACCAGCAGCTTAGAAGGGACACTCTACAATGAGCAGTTCTTC	CTSSLEGTLYNEQFF
.	TRBJ2-3	.	TRBV14	TGTGCCAGCATCCAAGAACGGAGGGTCGATACGCAGTATTTT	CASIQERRVDTQYF
.	TRBJ2-6	.	TRBV29-1	TGCAGCGTTCATGTCTCTGGGGCCAACGTCCTGACTTTC	CSVHVSGANVLTF
many	TRBJ2-1	.	TRBV20-1	TGCAGTGCTAAGGGAGAGAACAGCAATGAGCAGTTCTTC	CSAKGENSNEQFF
.	TRBJ1-6	TRBD1	TRBV2	TGTGCCAGCAGTAAAAGGGGGACAGGAGAGAATTCACCCCTCCACTTT	CASSKRGTGENSPLHF
once	TRBJ1-1	.	TRBV7-2	TGTGCCAACAGCTTAGCTACGGGTAGCACTGAAGCTTTCTTT	CANSLATGSTEAFF
.	TRBJ2-5	.	TRBV5-6	TGTGCCAGCAGCTTGGCGGCCGCCGGGGGAGAGACCCAGTACTTC	CASSLAAAGGETQYF
many	TRBJ2-7	TRBD1	TRBV20-1	TGCAGTGCTTGGACAGGGGGCGGCGAGCAGTACTTC	CSAWTGGGEQYF
many	TRBJ2-6	TRBD1	TRBV6-1	TGTGCCAGCAGCCTTCTTTACGCAGGGGGCGCTAGCTCTGGGGCCAACGTCCTGACTTTC	CASSLLYAGGASSGANVLTF
many	TRBJ2-5	TRBD1	TRBV20-1	TGCAGTGCTGCTCCGGGACAGGGAGCGGGGACCCAGTACTTC	CSAAPGQGAGTQYF
.	TRBJ2-2	.	TRBV20-1	TGCAGTGCTCCTCCACCGGGCAGGCCCTACACCGGGGAGCTGTTTTTT	CSAPPPGRPYTGELFF
.	TRBJ1-5	TRBD1	TRBV12-3/TRBV12-4	TGTGCCAGCAGTTTAAATACAGGGGGCATACAGCCCCAGCATTTT	CASSLNTGGIQPQHF
.	TRBJ1-1	.	TRBV14	TGTGCCAGCGGCCTCATGGGGGGCACTGAAGCTTTCTTT	CASGLMGGTEAFF
many	TRBJ2-1	.	TRBV15	TGTGCCACCAGCAGAGATCGGGCGTCCTCCTACAATGAGCAGTTCTTC	CATSRDRASSYNEQFF
.	TRBJ2-3	.	TRBV20-1	TGCAGTGCTAGAGATCTCCGAGACTACTGGTCCACAGATACGCAGTATTTT	CSARDLRDYWSTDTQYF
.	TRBJ2-1	TRBD2	TRBV11-2	TGTGCCGGCAGCTTAGAAGGACTAGCGCTGGATGAGCAGTTCTTC	CAGSLEGLALDEQFF
.	TRBJ2-3	.	TRBV9	TGTGCCAGCAGCGGAAGAATCGGGGGGCAACGACGATTAACAGATACGCAGTATTTT	CASSGRIGGQRRLTDTQYF
.	TRBJ2-5	TRBD2	TRBV6-5	TGTGCCAGCAGTTATTCCGGGACTAGCGGGAGTATGGGGGAGCAGTACTTC	CASSYSGTSGSMGEQYF
few	TRBJ2-7	.	TRBV2	TGTGCCAGCAGTGAGCTGACAGCGAACGAGCAGTACTTC	CASSELTANEQYF
many	TRBJ1-2	.	TRBV28	TGTGCCAGCGGGCTTCCTGGGGCCTATGGCTACACCTTC	CASGLPGAYGYTF
.	TRBJ2-5	TRBD2	TRBV20-1	TGCAGTGTTTCAAACATAATCGGAAGCGGGGGTCGAGGGGGCCAGTACTTC	CSVSNIIGSGGRGGQYF
.	TRBJ2-7	.	TRBV7-2	TGTGCCAGCAGCCAGGGTGGGGAGACCCTGTACTTC	CASSQGGETLYF
.	TRBJ1-2	.	TRBV7-9	TGTGCCAGCAGCACTGTCCAGGACTATGGCTACACCTTC	CASSTVQDYGYTF
.	TRBJ2-6	TRBD2	TRBV7-3	TGTGCCAGCAGCTTAACGGCGGGGGGCCTATATCCTGGGGCCAACGTCCTGACTTTC	CASSLTAGGLYPGANVLTF